The rows below give T cell receptor beta chains drawn from one sample of a study of control samples from healthy donors and cancer patients. Some clones are missing from TCRdb's copy, which holds only in-frame ones; the method was immunoSEQ multiplex PCR. The sample lists about 130,000 clones, approximately 90% occurring once. The sequencing input was blood. These receptors all stem from a middle-aged man in good health. CDR3s include the opening cysteine and the closing phenylalanine or tryptophan. Fields, in order: clone size, J gene, V gene, D gene, CDR3 protein, CDR3 DNA. D genes are given only for firm matches. Part of the rows lack a size; the others show once, few, many or a class for expanded clones.

size: -; J: TRBJ2-1; V: TRBV7-6; D: -; CDR3: CASSLVAGTTRTVEQFF; DNA: TGTGCCAGCAGCTTAGTTGCTGGGACAACCAGGACCGTTGAGCAGTTCTTC
size: -; J: TRBJ2-7; V: TRBV6-1; D: -; CDR3: CASSDRDTRQYF; DNA: TGTGCCAGCAGTGATCGGGACACACGGCAGTACTTC
size: -; J: TRBJ1-6; V: TRBV7-8; D: -; CDR3: CASSPSGQPHSPLHF; DNA: TGTGCCAGCAGCCCCTCAGGGCAGCCTCATTCACCCCTCCACTTT
size: -; J: TRBJ2-7; V: TRBV15; D: -; CDR3: CATSRVSTSYEQYF; DNA: TGTGCCACCAGCAGAGTAAGCACGAGCTACGAGCAGTACTTC
size: -; J: TRBJ1-5; V: TRBV21-1; D: -; CDR3: CASQKGGQTLGPQHF; DNA: TGTGCCAGCCAAAAAGGGGGGCAGACGTTGGGCCCCCAGCATTTT
size: -; J: TRBJ1-4; V: TRBV4-1; D: -; CDR3: CASSPTNEKLFF; DNA: TGCGCCAGCAGCCCCACCAATGAAAAACTGTTTTTT
size: -; J: TRBJ1-2; V: TRBV5-8; D: -; CDR3: CASSLGGPGYGYTF; DNA: TGTGCCAGCAGCTTGGGGGGGCCCGGCTATGGCTACACCTTC
size: -; J: TRBJ2-3; V: TRBV9; D: -; CDR3: CASSGIADTQYF; DNA: TGTGCCAGCAGCGGAATAGCGGATACGCAGTATTTT
size: -; J: TRBJ2-3; V: TRBV7-2; D: -; CDR3: CASSLVGATPEVDTQYF; DNA: TGTGCCAGCAGCTTAGTAGGGGCCACCCCTGAAGTCGATACGCAGTATTTT
size: -; J: TRBJ1-2; V: TRBV5-4; D: -; CDR3: CASSSGRSYGYTF; DNA: TGTGCCAGCAGCTCGGGACGAAGCTATGGCTACACCTTC
size: -; J: TRBJ1-2; V: TRBV6-6; D: -; CDR3: CASRPDSNLNYGYTF; DNA: TGTGCCAGCAGACCCGACAGTAACCTTAACTATGGCTACACCTTC
size: -; J: TRBJ1-6; V: TRBV10-1; D: -; CDR3: CASSDFYARSSYNSPLHF; DNA: TGCGCCAGCAGTGATTTTTACGCACGGAGCTCCTATAATTCACCCCTCCACTTT
size: -; J: TRBJ1-2; V: TRBV30; D: -; CDR3: CAWDSARYGYTF; DNA: TGTGCCTGGGACTCAGCGCGGTATGGCTACACCTTC
size: -; J: TRBJ2-1; V: TRBV6-2/TRBV6-3; D: -; CDR3: CASSSPTMWGLSYNEQFF; DNA: TGTGCCAGCAGTTCGCCTACTATGTGGGGGCTCTCCTACAATGAGCAGTTCTTC
size: -; J: TRBJ2-2; V: TRBV6-5; D: -; CDR3: CASSPSWPSTGELFF; DNA: TGTGCCAGCAGCCCATCCTGGCCCAGCACCGGGGAGCTGTTTTTT
size: -; J: TRBJ2-5; V: TRBV5-1; D: -; CDR3: CASSLQMYQETQYF; DNA: TGCGCCAGCAGCTTGCAGATGTACCAAGAGACCCAGTACTTC
size: -; J: TRBJ1-4; V: TRBV9; D: -; CDR3: CASSPQTNELFF; DNA: TGTGCCAGCAGCCCCCAGACGAACGAACTGTTTTTT
size: -; J: TRBJ2-5; V: TRBV15; D: -; CDR3: CATKPGHGGETQYF; DNA: TGTGCCACCAAACCGGGACACGGAGGGGAGACCCAGTACTTC
size: -; J: TRBJ2-2; V: TRBV6-5; D: TRBD1; CDR3: CASSRGDRDTGELFF; DNA: TGTGCCAGCAGTAGAGGGGACAGGGACACCGGGGAGCTGTTTTTT
size: -; J: TRBJ2-1; V: TRBV7-9; D: TRBD1; CDR3: CAIQRGTASYNEQFF; DNA: TGTGCCATCCAGAGGGGGACAGCCTCCTACAATGAGCAGTTCTTC
size: -; J: TRBJ1-2; V: TRBV21-1; D: -; CDR3: CASSNPNSGGWVYGYTF; DNA: TGTGCCAGCAGCAATCCGAATTCAGGGGGTTGGGTCTATGGCTACACCTTC
size: -; J: TRBJ2-1; V: TRBV3-1/TRBV3-2; D: -; CDR3: CASRPSDRGPHNEQFF; DNA: TGTGCCAGCAGGCCCTCCGACAGAGGGCCCCACAATGAGCAGTTCTTC
size: once; J: TRBJ1-5; V: TRBV21-1; D: -; CDR3: CASDRGRQRNQPQHF; DNA: TGTGCCAGTGACCGGGGCAGGCAAAGGAATCAGCCCCAGCATTTT
size: -; J: TRBJ1-6; V: TRBV5-4; D: -; CDR3: CASSLERGNSPLHF; DNA: TGTGCCAGCAGCTTGGAAAGGGGGAACTCACCCCTCCACTTT
size: -; J: TRBJ2-1; V: TRBV7-3; D: -; CDR3: CASSLDGRDEQFF; DNA: TGTGCCAGCAGCTTGGACGGACGGGATGAGCAGTTCTTC
size: -; J: TRBJ1-1; V: TRBV19; D: -; CDR3: CASSIDDYRSDEAFF; DNA: TGTGCCAGTAGTATAGATGACTACCGGTCTGATGAAGCTTTCTTT
size: -; J: TRBJ2-1; V: TRBV25-1; D: -; CDR3: CASSTRVYNEQFF; DNA: TGTGCCAGCAGCACCCGGGTCTACAATGAGCAGTTCTTC
size: -; J: TRBJ1-2; V: TRBV7-9; D: -; CDR3: CASSLAGGTPSGYTF; DNA: TGTGCCAGCAGCTTAGCGGGCGGGACACCCTCTGGCTACACCTTC
size: -; J: TRBJ2-7; V: TRBV5-1; D: -; CDR3: CASSPEGTILLRQQYF; DNA: TGCGCCAGCAGCCCGGAGGGGACCATTCTTCTCCGGCAGCAGTACTTC
size: -; J: TRBJ1-6; V: TRBV2; D: -; CDR3: CASRDGSYNSPLHF; DNA: TGTGCCAGCAGGGATGGCTCCTATAATTCACCCCTCCACTTT
size: -; J: TRBJ1-3; V: TRBV5-5; D: -; CDR3: CASSLAGGSSGNTIYF; DNA: TGTGCCAGCAGCTTGGCCGGGGGATCCTCTGGAAACACCATATATTTT